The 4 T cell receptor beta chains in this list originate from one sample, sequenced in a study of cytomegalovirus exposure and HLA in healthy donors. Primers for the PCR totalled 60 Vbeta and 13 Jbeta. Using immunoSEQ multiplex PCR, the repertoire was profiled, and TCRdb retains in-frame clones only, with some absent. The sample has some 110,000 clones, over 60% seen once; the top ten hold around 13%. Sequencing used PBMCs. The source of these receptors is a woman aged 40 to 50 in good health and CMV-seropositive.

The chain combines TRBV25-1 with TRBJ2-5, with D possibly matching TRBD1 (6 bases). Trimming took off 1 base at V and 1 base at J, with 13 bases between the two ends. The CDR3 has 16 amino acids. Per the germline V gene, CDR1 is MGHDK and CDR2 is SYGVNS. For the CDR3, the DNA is TGTGCCAGCAGTGAATTTAAAGGGGGAGCCCAAGAGACCCAGTACTTC. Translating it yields CASSEFKGGAQETQYF.

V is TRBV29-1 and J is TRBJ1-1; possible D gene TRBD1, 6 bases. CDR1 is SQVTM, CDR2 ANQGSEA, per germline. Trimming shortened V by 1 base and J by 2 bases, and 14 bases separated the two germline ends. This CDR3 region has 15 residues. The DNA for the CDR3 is TGCAGCGTTGAAGGTCAGGGGAGTGGTAACACTGAAGCTTTCTTT. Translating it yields CSVEGQGSGNTEAFF.

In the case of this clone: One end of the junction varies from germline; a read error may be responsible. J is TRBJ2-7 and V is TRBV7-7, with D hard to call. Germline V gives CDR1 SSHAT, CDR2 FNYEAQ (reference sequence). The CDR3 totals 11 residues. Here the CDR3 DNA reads TGTGCTAGCAGCTCTTATCCCCGACTTGTCTTC. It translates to CASSSYPRLVF. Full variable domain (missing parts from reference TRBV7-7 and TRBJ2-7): GAGVSQSPRYKVTKRGQDVTLRCDPISSHATLYWYQQALGQGPEFLTYFNYEAQPDKSGLPSDRFSAERPEGSISTLTIQRTEQRDSAMYRCASSSYPRLVFGPGTRLTVT.

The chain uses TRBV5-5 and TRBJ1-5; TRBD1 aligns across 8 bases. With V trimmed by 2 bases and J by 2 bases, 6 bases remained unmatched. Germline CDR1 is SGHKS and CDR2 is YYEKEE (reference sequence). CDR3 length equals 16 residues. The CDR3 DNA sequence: TGTGCCAGCAGCTTTCAGGGGGCGGGGGGCAATCAGCCCCAGCATTTT. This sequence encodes CASSFQGAGGNQPQHF.